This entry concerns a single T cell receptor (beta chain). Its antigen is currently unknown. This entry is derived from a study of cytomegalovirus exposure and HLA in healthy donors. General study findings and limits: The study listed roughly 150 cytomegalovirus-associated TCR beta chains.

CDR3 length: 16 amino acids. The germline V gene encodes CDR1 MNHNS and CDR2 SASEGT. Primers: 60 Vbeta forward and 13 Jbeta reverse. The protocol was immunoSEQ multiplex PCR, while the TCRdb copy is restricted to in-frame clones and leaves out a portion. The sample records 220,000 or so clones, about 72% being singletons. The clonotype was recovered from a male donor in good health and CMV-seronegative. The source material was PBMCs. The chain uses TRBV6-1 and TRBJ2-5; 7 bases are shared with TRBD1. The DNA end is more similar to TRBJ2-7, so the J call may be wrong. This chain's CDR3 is CASSEGLTGVRDEQYF. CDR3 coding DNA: TGTGCCAGCAGTGAAGGGCTAACAGGGGTAAGGGACGAGCAGTACTTC.